This T cell receptor (beta chain) was captured by sequencing in a study of identical twins. In this sample, this clonotype turned up many times. The target antigen is unknown. CDR1 and CDR2 (germline): SGHRS, YFSETQ. With 1 base removed from V and 1 base from J, the gap between germline ends came to 9 bases. The CDR3 sequence is 15 residues long. TCRdb re-analysed the 5' RACE reads in MiXCR, keeping a single row per CDR3 protein. In the table there are 1.5 million to 2 million distinct CDR3 sequences, about 32% of which are singletons. General study findings and limits: The authors drew conclusions from cross-sectional statistical analysis rather than following the same donors.

V usage is TRBV5-1 and J usage is TRBJ2-1; D is unclear. The specimen sequenced was cord blood. The TCR sequence derives from a newborn girl in good health. The CDR3 loop reads CASSLRAISYNEQFF. For the CDR3, the DNA is TGCGCCAGCAGCTTGAGAGCCATTTCCTACAATGAGCAGTTCTTC.